The clone carrying this TCR beta chain was counted only a few times. The antigen is unknown. Germline V gives CDR1 DFQATT, CDR2 SNEGSKA (reference sequence). The CDR3 covers 14 residues. The V segment lost 5 bases and the J segment 12 bases; nucleotides outside the gene matches: 9. Every TCR beta cDNA library bore unique molecular identifiers. TCRdb passed the PCR reads through MiXCR, listing each CDR3 protein once. There are fewer than 850,000 distinct CDR3 sequences in the sample; roughly 30% occur only once, and around 0.56% lies in the top ten. The data stem from a study of post-analysis software for immune sequencing data. Study-level points and caveats: About 5 TRBV segments appeared more often in patients than in controls, and TRBV5-6, TRBV5-1 and TRBV20-1 were among these.

This TCR came from a girl aged 10-17 years with multiple sclerosis. The chain links TRBV20-1 to TRBJ2-1, with 14 bases that match TRBD2. The sequenced material came from blood. This CDR3 is CSAAEGLAGARQFF. The CDR3 DNA is TGCAGTGCTGCTGAGGGACTAGCGGGAGCGCGGCAGTTCTTC.